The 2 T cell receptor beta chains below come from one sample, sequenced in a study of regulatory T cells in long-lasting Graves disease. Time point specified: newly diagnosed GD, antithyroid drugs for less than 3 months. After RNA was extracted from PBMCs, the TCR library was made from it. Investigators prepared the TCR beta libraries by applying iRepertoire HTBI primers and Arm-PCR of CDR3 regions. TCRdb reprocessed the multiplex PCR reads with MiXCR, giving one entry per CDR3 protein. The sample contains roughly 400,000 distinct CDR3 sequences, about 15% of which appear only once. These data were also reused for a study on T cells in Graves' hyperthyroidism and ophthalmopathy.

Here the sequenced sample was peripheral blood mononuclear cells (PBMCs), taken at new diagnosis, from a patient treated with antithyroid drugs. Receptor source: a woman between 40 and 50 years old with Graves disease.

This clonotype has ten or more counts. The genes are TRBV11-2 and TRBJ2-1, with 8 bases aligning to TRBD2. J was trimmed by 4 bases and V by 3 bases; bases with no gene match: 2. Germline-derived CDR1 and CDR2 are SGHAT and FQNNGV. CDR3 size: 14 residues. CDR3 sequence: CASSFSGTYNEQFF. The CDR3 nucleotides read TGTGCCAGCAGCTTTAGCGGGACATACAATGAGCAGTTCTTC. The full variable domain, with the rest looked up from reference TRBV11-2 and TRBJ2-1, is EAGVAQSPRYKIIEKRQSVAFWCNPISGHATLYWYQQILGQGPKLLIQFQNNGVVDDSQLPKDRFSAERLKGVDSTLKIQPAKLEDSAVYLCASSFSGTYNEQFFGPGTRLTVL.

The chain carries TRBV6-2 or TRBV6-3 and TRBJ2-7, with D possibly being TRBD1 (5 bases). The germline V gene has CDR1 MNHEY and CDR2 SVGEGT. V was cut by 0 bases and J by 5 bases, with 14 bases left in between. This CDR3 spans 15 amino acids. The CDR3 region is CASSYSSQGVDEQYF. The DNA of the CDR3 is TGTGCCAGCAGTTACTCGAGTCAGGGTGTCGACGAGCAGTACTTC.